The sequence of this T cell receptor (beta chain) was determined in a study of cytomegalovirus exposure and HLA in healthy donors. Across the whole study: An early release of data contained about 85 million unique TCRs, which came from HLA-typed donors. Study findings and constraints: Later findings reportedly placed an Asian-associated ancestry cluster below the approximately 700-donor mean for N-insertions. The authors assumed roughly uniform sequencing depth across donors for presence/absence analyses.

Germline V gene lookup returns CDR1 MNHEY and CDR2 SMNVEV (reference sequence). J gave up 6 bases and V 6 bases, and 10 bases lay outside the gene matches. This CDR3 region has 14 residues. To note about this clone: No antigen is known for it.

The donors were healthy bone marrow donors. PCR employed 60 Vbeta and 13 Jbeta primers. Clones were read by immunoSEQ multiplex PCR, and TCRdb kept only the in-frame ones, dropping some. The data contain approximately 93,000 clones, around three fifths of them singletons. Sequencing was carried out using PBMCs. This TCR derives from a boy younger than 18 in good health and CMV-seropositive. This chain connects TRBV27 to TRBJ1-1; 7 bases are shared with TRBD1. Written as DNA, the CDR3 is TGTGCCAGCAGGAGAGACAGGGAAGTAGCTGAAGCTTTCTTT. It yields the protein CASRRDREVAEAFF.